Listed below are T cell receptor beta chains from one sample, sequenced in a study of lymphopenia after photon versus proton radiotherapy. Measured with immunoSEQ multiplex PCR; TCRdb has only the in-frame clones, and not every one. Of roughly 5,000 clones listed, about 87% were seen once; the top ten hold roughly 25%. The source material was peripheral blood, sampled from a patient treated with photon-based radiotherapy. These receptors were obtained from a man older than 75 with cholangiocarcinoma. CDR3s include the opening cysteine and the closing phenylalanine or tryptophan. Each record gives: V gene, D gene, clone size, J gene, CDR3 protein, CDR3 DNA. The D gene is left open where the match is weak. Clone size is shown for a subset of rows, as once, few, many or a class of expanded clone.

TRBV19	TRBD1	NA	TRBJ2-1	CASTAGQGDGEQFF	TGTGCCAGTACCGCAGGACAGGGGGATGGTGAGCAGTTCTTC
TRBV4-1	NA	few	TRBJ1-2	CASSQDGAGRNYGYTF	TGCGCCAGCAGCCAAGATGGAGCAGGGAGGAACTATGGCTACACCTTC
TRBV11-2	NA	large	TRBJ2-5	CASSLGIMETQYF	TGTGCCAGCAGCTTAGGAATTATGGAGACCCAGTACTTC
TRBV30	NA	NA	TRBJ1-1	CAWSADTAAAFF	TGTGCCTGGAGCGCCGATACAGCGGCAGCTTTCTTT
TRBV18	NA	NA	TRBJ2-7	CASSPPGAQRREQYF	TGTGCCAGCTCACCCCCAGGGGCCCAGAGGAGGGAGCAGTACTTC
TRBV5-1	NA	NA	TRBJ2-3	CASSLPGTDTQYF	TGCGCCAGCAGCTTGCCAGGGACCGATACGCAGTATTTT
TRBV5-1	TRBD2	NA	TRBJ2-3	CASSLRGGGMIDTQYF	TGCGCCAGCAGCTTGCGCGGGGGAGGTATGATAGATACGCAGTATTTT
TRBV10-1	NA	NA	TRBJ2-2	CASSLTTRTGELFF	TGCGCCAGCAGTCTTACAACACGCACCGGGGAGCTGTTTTTT
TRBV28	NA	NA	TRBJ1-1	CASSPDGGRTEAFF	TGTGCCAGCAGTCCTGATGGGGGGCGGACTGAAGCTTTCTTT
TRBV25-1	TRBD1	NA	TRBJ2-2	CASSYQGANTGELFF	TGTGCCAGCAGTTACCAGGGGGCGAACACCGGGGAGCTGTTTTTT
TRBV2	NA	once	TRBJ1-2	CASSYLPGRGYTF	TGTGCCAGCAGTTACCTTCCGGGTCGTGGCTACACCTTC
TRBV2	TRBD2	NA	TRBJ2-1	CASSTSGGGNEQFF	TGTGCCAGCAGTACTAGCGGGGGGGGCAATGAGCAGTTCTTC
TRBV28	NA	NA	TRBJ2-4	CASVGAKNIQYF	TGTGCCAGTGTCGGAGCCAAAAACATTCAGTACTTC
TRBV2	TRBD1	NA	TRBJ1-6	CASSRRDSRGFGNSPLHF	TGTGCCAGCAGTCGCCGGGACAGTAGGGGTTTTGGTAATTCACCCCTCCACTTT
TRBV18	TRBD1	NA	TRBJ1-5	CASSNTGQGISNQPQHF	TGTGCCAGCTCAAACACTGGACAGGGGATTAGCAATCAGCCCCAGCATTTT
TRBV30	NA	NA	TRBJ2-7	CAWGGSSYEQYF	TGTGCCTGGGGGGGGTCCTCCTACGAGCAGTACTTC
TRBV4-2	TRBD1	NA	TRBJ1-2	CASSQGGQVNYGYTF	TGTGCCAGCAGCCAAGGGGGACAGGTGAACTATGGCTACACCTTC
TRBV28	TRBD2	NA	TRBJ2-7	CASSVSGGGHSYEQYF	TGTGCCAGCAGTGTCTCCGGCGGGGGGCACTCCTACGAGCAGTACTTC
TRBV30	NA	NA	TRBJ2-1	CAWSVQGGNEQFF	TGTGCCTGGAGTGTCCAGGGAGGCAATGAGCAGTTCTTC
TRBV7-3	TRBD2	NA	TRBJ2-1	CASSLRGRASGWGEQFF	TGTGCCAGCAGCTTAAGAGGCAGGGCTAGCGGGTGGGGTGAGCAGTTCTTC
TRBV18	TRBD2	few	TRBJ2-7	CASSPVSGQPEQYF	TGTGCCAGCTCACCAGTTAGCGGGCAGCCCGAGCAGTACTTC
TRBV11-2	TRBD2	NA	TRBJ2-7	CASSLRVSSGGGEQYF	TGTGCCAGCAGCTTAAGAGTGTCTAGCGGGGGAGGCGAGCAATACTTC
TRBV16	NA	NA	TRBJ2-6	CGHNTALTKSGQRPDF	TGTGGCCATAATACGGCGTTAACAAAGTCGGGCCAACGTCCTGACTTC
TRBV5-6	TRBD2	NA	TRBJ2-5	CASSETSGGHQETQYF	TGTGCCAGCAGCGAAACTAGCGGGGGACACCAAGAGACCCAGTACTTC
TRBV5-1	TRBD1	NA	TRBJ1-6	CASSLEPGQGDSPLHF	TGCGCCAGCAGCTTGGAGCCGGGACAGGGTGACTCACCCCTCCACTTT
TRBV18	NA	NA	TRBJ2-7	CASSPRGPPGKAGYEQYF	TGTGCCAGCTCACCACGGGGGCCCCCAGGGAAAGCGGGCTACGAGCAGTACTTC
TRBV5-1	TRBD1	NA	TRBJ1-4	CASRSGTGNEKLFF	TGCGCCAGCAGATCCGGGACAGGGAATGAAAAACTGTTTTTT
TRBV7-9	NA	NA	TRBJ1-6	CASSPATGAKISPLHF	TGTGCCAGCAGCCCGGCGACGGGGGCGAAGATTTCACCCCTCCACTTT
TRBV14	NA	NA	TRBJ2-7	CASSHKSEQYF	TGTGCCAGCAGCCATAAATCCGAGCAGTACTTC
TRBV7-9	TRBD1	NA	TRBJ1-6	CASSVDRARSPLHF	TGTGCCAGCAGTGTGGACAGGGCTCGGTCACCCCTCCACTTT
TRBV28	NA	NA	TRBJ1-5	CASRPRGAGNQPQHF	TGTGCCAGCAGACCACGGGGGGCGGGCAATCAGCCCCAGCATTTT
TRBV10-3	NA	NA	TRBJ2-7	CAISETRDSLSYEQYF	TGTGCCATCAGTGAGACCCGTGACAGCCTCTCCTACGAGCAGTACTTC
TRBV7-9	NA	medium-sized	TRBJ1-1	CASSPTDRSWSTEAFF	TGTGCCAGCAGCCCCACGGATAGGTCCTGGAGCACTGAAGCTTTCTTT
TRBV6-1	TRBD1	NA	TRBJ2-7	CASRDRGSYEQYF	TGTGCCAGCAGAGACAGGGGCTCTTACGAGCAGTACTTC
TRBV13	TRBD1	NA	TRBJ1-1	CASSLGQGATEAFF	TGTGCCAGCAGCTTAGGCCAGGGGGCTACTGAAGCTTTCTTT
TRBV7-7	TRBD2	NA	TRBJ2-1	CASSPKAGGPSEQFF	TGTGCTAGCAGCCCGAAAGCGGGGGGGCCAAGTGAGCAGTTCTTC
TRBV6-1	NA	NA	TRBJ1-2	CASSGHHSYGYTF	TGTGCCAGCTCCGGGCACCATAGCTATGGCTACACCTTC